The rows below give T cell receptor beta chains drawn from one sample of a study of T cell responses to AZD1222 COVID-19 vaccine. Here immunoSEQ multiplex PCR was the method, and the copy in TCRdb shows in-frame clones only, minus some. Of tens of thousands of clones in the sample, roughly 84% were seen once. Specimen: peripheral blood, collected on day 0 of AZD1222 vaccination. The receptors come from an adult in good health. Both conserved end residues are part of each CDR3. A D gene is named only where the DNA matches it firmly. Not all rows give a size; the values are once, few, many and, for expanded clones, a class.

clone size,D gene,V gene,J gene,CDR3 DNA,CDR3 protein
-,TRBD1,TRBV4-3,TRBJ1-1,TGCGCCAGCAGCCAAGAAGGGACAGTGAACACTGAAGCTTTCTTT,CASSQEGTVNTEAFF
-,-,TRBV6-5,TRBJ1-5,TGTGCCAGCAGCAAGAACGGCAGGGGAGATCAGCCCCAGCATTTT,CASSKNGRGDQPQHF
few,-,TRBV7-2,TRBJ2-7,TGTGCCAGCAGCCTCAGGGGATCCTACGAGCAGTACTTC,CASSLRGSYEQYF
-,TRBD1,TRBV2,TRBJ1-2,TGTGCCAGCAGTGAAGCTGGAACAGGGGGCAACTATGGCTACACCTTC,CASSEAGTGGNYGYTF
-,-,TRBV27,TRBJ2-7,TGTGCCAGCAGCCGGAACAGGGACCTCTACGAGCAGTACTTC,CASSRNRDLYEQYF
-,-,TRBV5-1,TRBJ1-1,TGCGCCAGCAAGCCGGATCGATGGGGGGCATTGAGCACTGAAGCTTTCTTT,CASKPDRWGALSTEAFF
-,TRBD1,TRBV6-6,TRBJ1-2,TGTGCCAGCAGCCTGGGACAGGCGATAAACTATGGCTACACCTTC,CASSLGQAINYGYTF
-,-,TRBV28,TRBJ1-2,TGTGCCAGCAGTTCCTCGTATGGCTACACCTTC,CASSSSYGYTF
-,-,TRBV6-2/TRBV6-3,TRBJ1-5,TGTGCCAGCAGCGACGGGGGTCAGCCCCAGCATTTT,CASSDGGQPQHF
-,-,TRBV11-2,TRBJ1-3,TGTGCCAGCAGCTTCCACCCGCAAGGAAACACCATATATTTT,CASSFHPQGNTIYF
-,TRBD1,TRBV28,TRBJ1-5,TGTGCCAGCAGGTCGACAGGGGGTATCGGTCAGCCCCAGCATTTT,CASRSTGGIGQPQHF
-,-,TRBV5-6,TRBJ2-7,TGTGCCAGCAGCTTCAGGGGAGGTGGCGGCGAGCAGTACTTC,CASSFRGGGGEQYF
once,-,TRBV28,TRBJ2-3,TGTGCCAGCAGTTTACCACCCGCCGGAGGGGGGGCAAATACGCAGTATTTT,CASSLPPAGGGANTQYF
-,-,TRBV28,TRBJ1-2,TGTGCCAGCAGTTTAAGTAACTATGGCTACACCTTC,CASSLSNYGYTF
-,TRBD1,TRBV10-2,TRBJ1-2,TGCGCCAGCAGGTACCGGGACAGGGGTGGAACTAACTATGGCTACACCTTC,CASRYRDRGGTNYGYTF
-,-,TRBV28,TRBJ1-2,TGTGCCAGCAGTTCGGGCCCGGTGGGTGGCTACACCTTC,CASSSGPVGGYTF
-,-,TRBV6-2/TRBV6-3,TRBJ1-2,TGTGCCAGCAGTTACGTCGGGGTTGGCTACACCTTC,CASSYVGVGYTF
-,-,TRBV10-3,TRBJ1-5,TGTGCCACCCTTGGAAGGGCCCTCAATCAGCCCCAGCATTTT,CATLGRALNQPQHF
-,TRBD1,TRBV6-2/TRBV6-3,TRBJ1-1,TGTGCCAGCAGTTACCTCCGGGACAGATGGAGCACTGAAGCTTTCTTT,CASSYLRDRWSTEAFF
-,-,TRBV5-1,TRBJ1-2,TGCGCCAGCAGCTTGGACAGTCCTAACTATGGCTACACCTTC,CASSLDSPNYGYTF
-,TRBD2,TRBV10-3,TRBJ2-1,TGTGCCATCAGTGAGACGGGCGGGGGGCCCCGGGGCGACAATGAGCAGTTCTTC,CAISETGGGPRGDNEQFF
once,-,TRBV4-2,TRBJ1-1,TGTGCCAGCAGCCAAAGTGCCCAGGGAGGGACTGAAGCTTTCTTT,CASSQSAQGGTEAFF
-,-,TRBV7-2,TRBJ2-1,TGTGCCAGCAGCTCCCGCCTGGTTTCCGATGAGCAGTTCTTC,CASSSRLVSDEQFF
-,-,TRBV4-1,TRBJ1-3,TGCGCCAGCAGCCAACGCGCCGGCAGCTCTGGAAACACCATATATTTT,CASSQRAGSSGNTIYF
-,TRBD1,TRBV27,TRBJ2-3,TGTGCCAGCGGGCGGACAGGGTTAATAGGTACGCAGTATTTT,CASGRTGLIGTQYF
-,-,TRBV9,TRBJ1-3,TGTGCCAGCAGCGTAGGCCTTTCCGGTAACACCATATATTTT,CASSVGLSGNTIYF
-,-,TRBV28,TRBJ2-7,TGTGCCAGTCGGGACGGAAGCTCCTACGAGCAGTACTTC,CASRDGSSYEQYF
-,-,TRBV6-6,TRBJ1-2,TGTGCCAGCAGTCAGGACAGATACGCTAACTATGGCTACACCTTC,CASSQDRYANYGYTF
-,TRBD1,TRBV2,TRBJ2-5,TGTGCCAGCAAACAGGGGCTCCGAGAGACCCAGTACTTC,CASKQGLRETQYF
-,-,TRBV12-5,TRBJ1-5,TGTGCTAGTGGTTTCGCGGGGCTTTCGAATAGCAATCAGCCCCAGCATTTT,CASGFAGLSNSNQPQHF
-,-,TRBV7-2,TRBJ2-2,TGTGCCAGCTCTCCTCCGGGACCCGCGGCCGGGGAGCTGTTTTTT,CASSPPGPAAGELFF
-,-,TRBV13,TRBJ1-2,TGTGCCAGCAGCCAATACTTCGACAGTACTGCTAACTATGGCTACACCTTC,CASSQYFDSTANYGYTF
-,-,TRBV11-2,TRBJ1-4,TGTGCCAGCAGCGTAATGGGGGTCGGTGAAAAACTGTTTTTT,CASSVMGVGEKLFF
once,TRBD2,TRBV4-3,TRBJ2-1,TGCGCCAGCAGCCAAGATCTGGGGACTAGGGCCTACAATGAGCAGTTCTTC,CASSQDLGTRAYNEQFF
-,TRBD1,TRBV18,TRBJ2-7,TGTGCCAGCTCCCCCGACAGGGAAGGCTCCTACGAGCAGTACTTC,CASSPDREGSYEQYF
-,-,TRBV10-3,TRBJ1-5,TGTGCCATCAGTGATGGACAGCTAAATCAGCCCCAGCATTTT,CAISDGQLNQPQHF
-,TRBD1,TRBV19,TRBJ2-2,TGTGCCAGTAGTTTACCCTGGACAGGGAGGAGCAACACCGGGGAGCTGTTTTTT,CASSLPWTGRSNTGELFF
-,-,TRBV29-1,TRBJ2-7,TGCAGCGTTGTAGGAGGGAACTCCTACGAGCAGTACTTC,CSVVGGNSYEQYF
-,-,TRBV28,TRBJ2-2,TGTGCCAGCAGTTTATGGGGACCCGGGGAGCTGTTTTTT,CASSLWGPGELFF
-,-,TRBV30,TRBJ2-5,TGTGCCTGGGCATCCCTCGGGCCAGAGACCCAGTACTTC,CAWASLGPETQYF
-,-,TRBV29-1,TRBJ2-2,TGCAGCATACGGTCGGCGGGGACGAACACCGGGGAGCTGTTTTTT,CSIRSAGTNTGELFF
-,-,TRBV14,TRBJ2-3,TGTGCCAGCAGCCAAGGTCTGTGGACGCAGTATTTT,CASSQGLWTQYF
-,-,TRBV11-2,TRBJ2-4,TGTGCCAGCACCCCTCGGGTCCGGTCCGGGGCCAAAAACATTCAGTACTTC,CASTPRVRSGAKNIQYF
-,-,TRBV19,TRBJ1-6,TGTGCCAGTAGTGTCCAACGAAGTATCGATAATTCACCCCTCCACTTT,CASSVQRSIDNSPLHF
-,TRBD1,TRBV5-4,TRBJ1-6,TGTGCCAGCAGCTTGGACAGGGGCGGGTCACCCCTCCACTTT,CASSLDRGGSPLHF
-,-,TRBV4-2,TRBJ2-2,TGTGCCAGCAGCTCTTTCGGGGAGCTGTTTTTT,CASSSFGELFF
-,TRBD2,TRBV4-3,TRBJ2-5,TGCGCCAGCAGCCAGTCCCCGGGGCGGGGGGTAATCCAAGAGACCCAGTACTTC,CASSQSPGRGVIQETQYF
-,-,TRBV2,TRBJ2-7,TGTGCCAGCAGTGAGGGTTGGGGGAACTACGAGCAGTACTTC,CASSEGWGNYEQYF
once,-,TRBV7-2,TRBJ1-4,TGTGCCAGCAGCTTAGCGACTGCAACTAATGAAAAACTGTTTTTT,CASSLATATNEKLFF
-,TRBD2,TRBV19,TRBJ2-2,TGTGCCAGTAGCGCGGGAGTCAACACCGGGGAGCTGTTTTTT,CASSAGVNTGELFF
-,-,TRBV7-8,TRBJ1-2,TGTGCCAGCAGCCAGTGGACAGCGGCTTTTACCTTC,CASSQWTAAFTF
-,-,TRBV3-1/TRBV3-2,TRBJ2-3,TGTGCCAGCAGCCCCTGGGAAGGCCCGCAGTATTTT,CASSPWEGPQYF
-,TRBD1,TRBV7-8,TRBJ2-7,TGTGCCAGCAGCCCACTTTCCGGGACAGGCACCTACGAGCAGTACTTC,CASSPLSGTGTYEQYF
-,-,TRBV7-2,TRBJ1-1,TGTGCCAGCAGCTACGGACTTGGCAGTGAAGCTTTCTTT,CASSYGLGSEAFF
-,-,TRBV29-1,TRBJ1-2,TGCAGCGTTTCTTTCGGGGGGCGTGATGGCTACACCTTC,CSVSFGGRDGYTF
few,-,TRBV7-2,TRBJ1-3,TGTGCCAGCAGCTTAGACTCGGGTGGAAACACCATATATTTT,CASSLDSGGNTIYF